This T cell receptor (beta chain) was sequenced for a study of cytomegalovirus exposure and HLA in healthy donors. PCR used 60 Vbeta primers and 13 Jbeta primers. The protocol was immunoSEQ multiplex PCR, while the TCRdb copy is restricted to in-frame clones and leaves out a portion. The repertoire consists of under 120,000 clones, with around 80% occurring once and the leading ten covering around 3.1%. The sequence was collected from a woman aged 40 to 49 in good health and CMV-seronegative. Sequenced sample: PBMCs.

Here the CDR3 DNA reads TGTGCCAGCAGCTTCGGGGGGGCCTACGAGCAGTACTTC. It codes for CASSFGGAYEQYF. The rearrangement joins TRBV7-2 to TRBJ2-7; 8 nucleotides align to TRBD2. CDR3 length: 13 amino acids. Germline lookup yields CDR1 SGHTA and CDR2 FQGNSA. J gave up 2 bases and V 3 bases, and 0 bases lay outside the gene matches. The full variable domain, completed using reference TRBV7-2 and TRBJ2-7, is GAGVSQSPSNKVTEKGKDVELRCDPISGHTALYWYRQSLGQGLEFLIYFQGNSAPDKSGLPSDRFSAERTGGSVSTLTIQRTQQEDSAVYLCASSFGGAYEQYFGPGTRLTVT.